These 15 T cell receptor beta chains came from one sample sequenced in a study of siplizumab effects on memory and regulatory T cells. The method was immunoSEQ multiplex PCR; TCRdb's version includes in-frame clones alone and lacks a portion of them. Of about 56,000 clones listed, approximately 97% are singletons. Material: naive CD8+ T cells sorted from blood. The receptors were gathered from a human donor in good health.

In its sample, this clone was seen once. V gene TRBV19 combines with J gene TRBJ2-3; TRBD2 agrees at 7 bases. This CDR3 region has 15 residues. The germline gives CDR1 LNHDA, CDR2 SQIVND (reference sequence). V shed 7 bases, J shed 10 bases, and the junction held 17 bases outside the gene matches. CDR3 sequence: CASTLGASGPRAQYF. CDR3 coding DNA: TGTGCCAGTACCTTAGGGGCTAGCGGCCCTCGAGCGCAGTATTTT.

This sequence joins TRBV7-3 and TRBJ2-1, with 7 bases fitting TRBD2. The trim removed 4 bases at V and 10 bases at J, leaving 7 bases unmatched. The V gene's germline CDR1 is SGHTA and CDR2 FQGTGA. There are 13 residues in the CDR3. For the CDR3, the DNA is TGTGCCAGCAGCTCCGGAGCGGGAAACGAGCAGTTCTTC. Residues: CASSSGAGNEQFF.

This CDR3 is CASSSPTAGVAEQFF. CDR3 bases: TGCGCCAGCAGCTCCCCAACGGCGGGAGTCGCTGAGCAGTTCTTC. V usage is TRBV5-1 and J usage is TRBJ2-1; TRBD2 matches at 7 bases. The germline gives CDR1 SGHRS, CDR2 YFSETQ. V shed 3 bases and J 9 bases; nucleotides not matched to a gene: 12. CDR3 length: 15 residues.

This sequence joins TRBV19 and TRBJ1-1; 8 nucleotides line up with TRBD1. The germline V gene encodes CDR1 LNHDA and CDR2 SQIVND (reference sequence). The CDR3 totals 14 residues. V was pared by 5 bases and J by 1 base, with 3 bases of the junction left unmatched. CDR3 nucleotides: TGTGCCAGTAGTTTCGGACAGGGGAACACTGAAGCTTTCTTT. Its protein is CASSFGQGNTEAFF.

The V call is TRBV10-2, the J call TRBJ2-1; no definite D call. In germline, CDR1 is WSHSY, CDR2 SAAADI. The CDR3 is 13 amino acids. The germline V and J ends were trimmed by 7 bases and 7 bases, with 14 bases remaining between them. CDR3: CASTPIVGNEQFF. The CDR3 coding sequence is TGCGCCAGCACCCCAATCGTGGGGAATGAGCAGTTCTTC.

The J gene is TRBJ2-1, the V gene TRBV19; the D is unclear. Germline CDR1 reads LNHDA; CDR2 reads SQIVND (reference sequence). This CDR3 has 16 residues. V shed 4 bases and J shed 0 bases, with 13 bases lying between them. Here the CDR3 reads CASSTVLSSSYNEQFF. In DNA, the CDR3 is TGTGCCAGTAGTACCGTACTTTCTAGCTCCTACAATGAGCAGTTCTTC.

The chain links TRBV21-1 to TRBJ1-4; TRBD1 reflects the table's D call only, with no check against the DNA. TRBV21-1 is a listed pseudogene. The CDR3 extends over 18 amino acids. CDR3 nucleotide sequence: TGTGCCAGCAGCAACTACCGGACAGGGGGCAGAGTAGGTGAAAAACTGTTTTTT. It yields the protein CASSNYRTGGRVGEKLFF.

V usage is TRBV27 and J usage is TRBJ2-3; no clear D gene. V gave up 4 bases and J gave up 4 bases, with 6 bases separating them. Germline CDR1 is MNHEY and CDR2 is SMNVEV (reference sequence). The CDR3 covers 12 residues. The CDR3 DNA reads TGTGCCAGCAGTTCAAGGCCAGATACGCAGTATTTT. Translating gives CASSSRPDTQYF.

This clone showed up just once. The chain is built from TRBV16 and TRBJ2-2, with 12 positions matching TRBD2. V was pared by 3 bases and J by 4 bases, with 6 bases of the junction left unmatched. The CDR3 sequence is 17 residues long. Germline assignment: CDR1 KGHSY and CDR2 FQNENV. The CDR3 here is CASSHWGLAGSTGELFF. In nucleotides, the CDR3 is TGTGCCAGCAGCCACTGGGGACTAGCGGGCAGCACCGGGGAGCTGTTTTTT.

This clone showed up just once. V gene TRBV25-1 combines with J gene TRBJ1-2, with a weak D call TRBD1 (5 bases). Per germline, CDR1 MGHDK and CDR2 SYGVNS. V lost 3 bases to trimming and J lost 8 bases, with 13 bases between them. The length of the CDR3 is 13 residues. The CDR3 here is CASSDGGVGGYTF. CDR3 sequence (DNA): TGTGCCAGCAGTGACGGAGGGGTCGGGGGCTACACCTTC.

This sequence joins TRBV27 and TRBJ2-3; 8 bases map to TRBD2. CDR1 is MNHEY, CDR2 SMNVEV, per germline (reference sequence). J lost 4 bases, V lost 0 bases, and 6 bases had no gene match. The CDR3 consists of 16 residues. CDR3 region: CASSLSPSGLSDTQYF. The CDR3 DNA reads TGTGCCAGCAGTTTATCGCCTAGCGGGTTATCAGATACGCAGTATTTT.

As for this clone: Its ends do not fully match the called genes, so a read error is possible. As DNA, the CDR3 is TGTGCCTGGAGCCCAGCGGGAGGCATCTACAGTGAGCAGTTCTTC. This translates into CAWSPAGGIYSEQFF. The chain uses TRBV30 and TRBJ2-1; TRBD2 matches at 9 bases. Germline V gives CDR1 GTSNPN, CDR2 SVGIG (reference sequence). The CDR3 has 15 amino acids.

This clone was found once. The chain recombines TRBV5-1 with TRBJ2-5; D remains ambiguous. This CDR3 contains 15 residues. Trimming removed 7 bases at V and 4 bases at J, with 20 bases between. Germline assignment: CDR1 SGHRS and CDR2 YFSETQ. The DNA for the CDR3 is TGCGCCAGCTCCCTAGGACGGCAGAACCGAGAGACCCAGTACTTC. Its protein is CASSLGRQNRETQYF.

V and J are TRBV28 and TRBJ2-1; 10 bases are shared with TRBD2. The CDR3 length is 16 residues. Germline CDR1 MDHEN, CDR2 SYDVKM. V dropped 3 bases and J dropped 3; count of bases not matched to a gene: 5. CDR3 region: CASSFEGLAFYNEQFF. The CDR3, as DNA: TGTGCCAGCAGTTTTGAGGGACTAGCGTTCTACAATGAGCAGTTCTTC.

V gene TRBV6-5 combines with J gene TRBJ2-7; 8 bases match TRBD2. Germline V gene lookup returns CDR1 MNHEY and CDR2 SVGAGI. The CDR3 has 15 residues. V was clipped by 2 bases and J by 1 base; unmatched bases: 4. CDR3 amino acids: CASSYGASGSYEQYF. The DNA of the CDR3 is TGTGCCAGCAGTTACGGGGCTAGCGGGTCCTACGAGCAGTACTTC.